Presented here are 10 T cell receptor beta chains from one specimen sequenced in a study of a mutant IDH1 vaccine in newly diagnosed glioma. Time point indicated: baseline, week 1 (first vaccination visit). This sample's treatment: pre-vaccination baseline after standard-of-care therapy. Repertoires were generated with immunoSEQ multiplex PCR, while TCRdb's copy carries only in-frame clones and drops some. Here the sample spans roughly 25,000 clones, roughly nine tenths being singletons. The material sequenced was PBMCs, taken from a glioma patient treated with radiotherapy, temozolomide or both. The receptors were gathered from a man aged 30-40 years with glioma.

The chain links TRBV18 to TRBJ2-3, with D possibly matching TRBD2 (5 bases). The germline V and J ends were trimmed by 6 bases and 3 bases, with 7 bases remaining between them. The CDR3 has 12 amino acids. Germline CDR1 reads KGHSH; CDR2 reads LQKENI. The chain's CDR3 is CASSEVTDTQYF. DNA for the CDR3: TGTGCCAGCTCGGAGGTGACAGATACGCAGTATTTT. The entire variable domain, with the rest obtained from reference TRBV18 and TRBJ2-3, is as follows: NAGVMQNPRHLVRRRGQEARLRCSPMKGHSHVYWYRQLPEEGLKFMVYLQKENIIDESGMPKERFSAEFPKEGPSILRIQQVVRGDSAAYFCASSEVTDTQYFGPGTRLTVL.

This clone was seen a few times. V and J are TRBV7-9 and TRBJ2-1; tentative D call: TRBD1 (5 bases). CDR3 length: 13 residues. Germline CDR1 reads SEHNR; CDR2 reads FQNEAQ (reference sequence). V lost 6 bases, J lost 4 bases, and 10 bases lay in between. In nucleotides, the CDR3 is TGTGCCAGCAGTTTCACAGGTTACAATGAGCAGTTCTTC. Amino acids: CASSFTGYNEQFF.

The CDR3 protein is CASSSTSTGSYGYTF. CDR3 in DNA: TGTGCCAGCAGTTCCACTTCTACAGGGAGCTATGGCTACACCTTC. This chain links TRBV27 with TRBJ1-2; D possibly corresponds to TRBD1 (6 bases). This CDR3 is 15 amino acids long. V lost 4 bases, J lost 4 bases, and 16 bases lay in between. CDR1 and CDR2 from the germline V gene are MNHEY and SMNVEV (reference sequence).

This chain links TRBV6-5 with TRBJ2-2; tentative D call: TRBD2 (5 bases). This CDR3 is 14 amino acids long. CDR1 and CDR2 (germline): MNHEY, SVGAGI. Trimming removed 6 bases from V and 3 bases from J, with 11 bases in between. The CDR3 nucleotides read TGTGCCAGCAGCACCCGGGGAGACACCGGGGAGCTGTTTTTT. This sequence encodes CASSTRGDTGELFF.

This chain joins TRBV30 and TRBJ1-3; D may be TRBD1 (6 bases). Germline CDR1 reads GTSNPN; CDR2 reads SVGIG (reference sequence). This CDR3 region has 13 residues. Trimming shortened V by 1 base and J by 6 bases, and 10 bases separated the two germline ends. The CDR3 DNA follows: TGTGCCTGGAGTGCCGACAGGTTAAACACCATATATTTT. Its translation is CAWSADRLNTIYF.

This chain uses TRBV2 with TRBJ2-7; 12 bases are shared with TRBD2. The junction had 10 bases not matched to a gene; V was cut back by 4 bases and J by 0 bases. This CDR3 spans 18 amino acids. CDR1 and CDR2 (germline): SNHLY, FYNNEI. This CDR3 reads CASSANLAGGPSSYEQYF. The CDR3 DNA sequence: TGTGCCAGCAGTGCGAACCTAGCGGGAGGGCCTAGCTCCTACGAGCAGTACTTC.

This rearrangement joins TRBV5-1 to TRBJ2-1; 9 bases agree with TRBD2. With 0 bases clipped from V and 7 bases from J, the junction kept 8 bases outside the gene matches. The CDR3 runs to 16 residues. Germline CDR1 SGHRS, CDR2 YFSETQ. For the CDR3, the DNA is TGCGCCAGCAGCTTGGGACTAGCGGCGGTTCGGAATGAGCAGTTCTTC. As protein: CASSLGLAAVRNEQFF.

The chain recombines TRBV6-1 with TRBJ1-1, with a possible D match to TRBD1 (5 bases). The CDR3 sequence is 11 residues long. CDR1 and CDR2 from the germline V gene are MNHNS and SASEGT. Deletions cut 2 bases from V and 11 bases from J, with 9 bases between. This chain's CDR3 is CASSELGDAFF. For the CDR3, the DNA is TGTGCCAGCAGTGAATTAGGGGATGCTTTCTTT.

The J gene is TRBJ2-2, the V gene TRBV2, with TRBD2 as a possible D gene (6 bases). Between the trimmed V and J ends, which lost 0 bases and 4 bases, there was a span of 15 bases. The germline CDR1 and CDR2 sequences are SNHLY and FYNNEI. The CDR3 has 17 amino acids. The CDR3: CASSEALPGRFTGELFF. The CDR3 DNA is TGTGCCAGCAGTGAAGCGCTTCCAGGGAGGTTCACCGGGGAGCTGTTTTTT.

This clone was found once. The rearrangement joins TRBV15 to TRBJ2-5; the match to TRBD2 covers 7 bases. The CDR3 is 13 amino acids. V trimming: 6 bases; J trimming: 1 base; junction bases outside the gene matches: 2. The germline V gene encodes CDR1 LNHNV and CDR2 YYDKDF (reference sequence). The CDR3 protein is CATRPGGQETQYF. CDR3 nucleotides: TGTGCCACCAGGCCGGGAGGCCAAGAGACCCAGTACTTC.